This T cell receptor beta chain was sequenced for a study of blood T cell repertoires in COVID-19. Here immunoSEQ multiplex PCR was the method, and the copy in TCRdb shows in-frame clones only, minus some. The sample carries 55,000 or so clones, around 90% recorded once. Germline values: CDR1 MDHEN, CDR2 SYDVKM. CDR3 size: 16 residues. V gave up 2 bases and J gave up 1 base, with 14 bases separating them. Followed longitudinally, the Seattle patients had been enrolled during active infection. The chain combines TRBV28 with TRBJ1-2; tentative D call: TRBD1 (5 bases). The clonotype comes from a man aged 40-50 years with COVID-19, enrolled during active disease. Sample: peripheral blood. DNA for the CDR3: TGTGCCAGCAGTTTACAGGGACTGGGGGTTAACTATGGCTACACCTTC. Protein product: CASSLQGLGVNYGYTF.